This T cell receptor beta chain was obtained from a study of response to subunit inactivated influenza vaccine. Overall study results and limits: A suggestion made by the authors is that each seasonal influenza vaccination recruits few new T cells.

A single record per CDR3 protein comes from TCRdb applying MiXCR to the RT-PCR reads. The table has hundreds of thousands of distinct CDR3 sequences, approximately 14% seen once. Regarding this clonotype: What it binds is unknown.

The sequencing here drew on PBMCs from blood, taken about 11 days after vaccination. This receptor was identified in a man aged 45-65 years who received an inactivated influenza vaccine.

The CDR3 loop reads CSAARQYEQYF. The CDR3 DNA reads TGCAGTGCTGCCCGACAGTACGAGCAGTACTTC. The chain has TRBV20-1 and TRBJ2-7, with a weak D call TRBD1 (5 bases). The CDR3 length is 11 residues. CDR1 and CDR2 from the germline V gene are DFQATT and SNEGSKA (reference sequence). V lost 5 bases and J 4 bases, leaving 9 bases between the germline ends.